This TCR beta chain came from a study of blood T cell repertoires in COVID-19. At the level of the study: Samples came from the United States, Italy and Spain, spanning acute and convalescent COVID-19. T cells, B-cell-depleted T cells, or PBMCs supplied cDNA or gDNA.

Original data processing: Amplification with reference gene primers provided the estimates of nucleated cell counts. Only in-frame clones appear in the TCRdb table, and some are missing; sequencing was by immunoSEQ multiplex PCR. For V, J and clone size, that table is used; D and trimming come from the DNA. This table has about 80,000 clones, over 70% appearing once. The sample comprised peripheral blood. This TCR was sampled from a human donor in a cohort sampled during active COVID-19.

CDR3 DNA: TGTGCCAGCAGTTACGGCGGGGGGTCCTACGAGCAGTACTTC. Protein product: CASSYGGGSYEQYF. This chain links TRBV6-6 with TRBJ2-7; 8 nucleotides align to TRBD2. Trimming removed 2 bases from V and 1 base from J; junction bases left unmatched: 1. CDR1 and CDR2 (germline): MNHNY, SVGAGI (reference sequence). CDR3 length: 14 amino acids.